This T cell receptor (beta chain) was identified in a study of control samples from healthy donors and cancer patients. Using immunoSEQ multiplex PCR, the repertoire was profiled, and TCRdb retains in-frame clones only, with some absent. Among roughly 130,000 clones listed, roughly 90% were seen once. Germline V gives CDR1 MGHRA, CDR2 YSYEKL. The CDR3 runs to 16 residues. The V and J ends lost 0 bases and 0 bases, in that order; junction bases with no gene match: 5. This chain links TRBV4-1 with TRBJ2-7; 7 bases fit TRBD1. This sequence was found in a man between 18 and 29 years old in good health. Sequenced input: blood. CDR3 DNA: TGCGCCAGCAGCCAAGATATGGGGACAGTCTCCTACGAGCAGTACTTC. This codes for CASSQDMGTVSYEQYF.